The 14 T cell receptor beta chains below were found in one sample sequenced in a study of shared clonotypes between healthy human individuals. The data were produced by immunoSEQ multiplex PCR, yet TCRdb's version contains in-frame clones alone and is incomplete. The sample carries 2,500,000 or so clones, more than 85% recorded once. Source material: naive CD4+ T cells from PBMCs. The subset was: CD45RA+ positively selected. The receptor set was obtained from a man between 18 and 29 years old in good health. Some clones in this sample may be carry-over from other donors' samples.

The chain combines TRBV4-1 with TRBJ2-1; TRBD2 aligns across 11 bases. V lost 4 bases to trimming and J lost 9 bases; unmatched junction nucleotides: 8. The CDR3 is 15 amino acids. Per the germline V gene, CDR1 is MGHRA and CDR2 is YSYEKL. CDR3 nucleotide sequence: TGCGCCAGCAGCCCCTTTAGCGGGAGGGCCAGTGAGCAGTTCTTC. This codes for CASSPFSGRASEQFF.

This chain links TRBV25-1 with TRBJ2-3; D is unresolved. The V end lost 3 bases, the J end lost 5 bases, and 6 bases lay between the germline ends. This CDR3 is built from 12 residues. Germline CDR1 reads MGHDK; CDR2 reads SYGVNS. The CDR3 region has the DNA TGTGCCAGCAGTGAGGGTATAGATACGCAGTATTTT. Translated, it gives CASSEGIDTQYF.

This rearrangement joins TRBV5-5 to TRBJ1-5; D is undetermined. Germline CDR1 is SGHKS and CDR2 is YYEKEE (reference sequence). The CDR3 consists of 15 residues. Trimming removed 0 bases at V and 0 bases at J, with 7 bases between. The CDR3 DNA follows: TGTGCCAGCAGCTTGGCGACAAATAGCAATCAGCCCCAGCATTTT. Translating gives CASSLATNSNQPQHF.

This clone has more than one count but fewer than ten. This rearrangement joins TRBV28 to TRBJ1-1; D is possibly TRBD1 (5 bases). This CDR3 has 12 residues. Per germline, CDR1 MDHEN and CDR2 SYDVKM. Between the trimmed V and J ends, which lost 6 bases and 9 bases, there was a span of 14 bases. The CDR3, as DNA: TGTGCCAGCAGAGCGATGGGGGTGAAAGCTTTCTTT. Amino acids: CASRAMGVKAFF.

Regarding this clone: Other DNA variants within this sample encode the same CDR3. The rearrangement uses TRBV29-1 and TRBJ1-4; D is uncertain. Per the germline V gene, CDR1 is SQVTM and CDR2 is ANQGSEA. Trimming shortened V by 6 bases and J by 0 bases, and 8 bases separated the two germline ends. The CDR3 contains 13 residues. In nucleotides, the CDR3 is TGCAGCGTCCGACGGACAACTAATGAAAAACTGTTTTTT. It yields the protein CSVRRTTNEKLFF.

J is TRBJ2-5 and V is TRBV29-1; TRBD1 or TRBD2 may be the D gene (5 bases each). Germline-derived CDR1 and CDR2 are SQVTM and ANQGSEA. The CDR3 covers 11 residues. V was cut by 7 bases and J by 3 bases, with 9 bases left in between. The CDR3 spells CSGGPEETQYF. The DNA for the CDR3 is TGCAGCGGGGGACCCGAAGAGACCCAGTACTTC.

This rearrangement joins TRBV6-6 to TRBJ1-1; D is unclear. CDR3 size: 14 residues. Trimming took 3 bases from V and 4 from J, leaving 12 bases between them. Germline-derived CDR1 and CDR2 are MNHNY and SVGAGI (reference sequence). CDR3 in DNA: TGTGCCAGCAGTTATATTGGGGATCCCACTGAAGCTTTCTTT. Encoded protein: CASSYIGDPTEAFF.

The genes are TRBV5-4 and TRBJ2-6; the D gene is possibly TRBD1 (6 bases). The CDR3 runs 15 residues. Trimming removed 5 bases from V and 2 bases from J, with 11 bases in between. The germline V gene encodes CDR1 SGHNT and CDR2 YYREEE (reference sequence). This chain's CDR3 is CASSFPGAGANVLTF. The CDR3 DNA is TGTGCCAGCAGTTTCCCAGGGGCTGGGGCCAACGTCCTGACTTTC.

The CDR3 loop reads CASSVGTGSIEAFF. DNA of the CDR3: TGTGCCAGCAGCGTCGGGACAGGGTCAATTGAAGCTTTCTTT. The J gene is TRBJ1-1, the V gene TRBV9, with 9 positions matching TRBD1. The CDR3 spans 14 residues. Germline CDR1 is SGDLS and CDR2 is YYNGEE. With 2 bases clipped from V and 7 bases from J, the junction kept 6 bases outside the gene matches.

The V call is TRBV29-1, the J call TRBJ2-1, with D maybe TRBD2 (6 bases). Germline V gene sequence: CDR1 SQVTM, CDR2 ANQGSEA. CDR3 length: 16 residues. Trimming left V 4 bases short and J 0 bases short, with 16 bases between. This CDR3 is CSVGVGATSSYNEQFF. As DNA, the CDR3 is TGCAGCGTTGGGGTAGGGGCGACTAGCTCCTACAATGAGCAGTTCTTC.

The rearrangement joins TRBV27 to TRBJ2-2; D tentatively reads TRBD1 or TRBD2 (6 bases each). The CDR3 has 15 amino acids. CDR1 is MNHEY, CDR2 SMNVEV, per germline (reference sequence). Trimming pared 5 bases from V and 3 bases from J, leaving 13 bases between. DNA of the CDR3: TGTGCCAGCAGTAGCTGGAGGGGGGACACCGGGGAGCTGTTTTTT. This gives the protein CASSSWRGDTGELFF.

This chain links TRBV18 with TRBJ1-2; D gene uncertain. Trimming took off 1 base at V and 0 bases at J, with 6 bases between the two ends. Germline CDR1 reads KGHSH; CDR2 reads LQKENI. This CDR3 comprises 14 residues. The CDR3 loop reads CASSPLTTNYGYTF. The DNA for the CDR3 is TGTGCCAGCTCACCACTGACAACTAACTATGGCTACACCTTC.

The chain recombines TRBV14 with TRBJ2-7; D is uncertain. The ends were cut back, 1 base at V and 0 bases at J, with 13 bases in the middle. Germline-derived CDR1 and CDR2 are SGHDN and FVKESK. This CDR3 region has 16 residues. This CDR3 is CASSQVSPLSSYEQYF. The CDR3 DNA is TGTGCCAGCAGCCAAGTCTCGCCTCTTAGCTCCTACGAGCAGTACTTC.

The chain employs TRBV6-6 and TRBJ2-2; no clear D gene. The CDR3 extends over 14 amino acids. The germline CDR1 and CDR2 sequences are MNHNY and SVGAGI (reference sequence). The germline V and J ends were trimmed by 6 bases and 4 bases, with 12 bases remaining between them. The DNA of the CDR3 is TGTGCCAGCAGCCCCACTACCCTCACCGGGGAGCTGTTTTTT. Translating gives CASSPTTLTGELFF.